This T cell receptor (beta chain) was identified in a study of blood T cell repertoires in COVID-19 (dated by TCRdb to 2019 to 2021). For context, the study as a whole: Samples covering the acute and convalescent phases of COVID-19 were provided by collaborators in the United States, Italy and Spain. The repertoires were released in a freely available public database meant as a resource for research on the immune response to SARS-CoV-2. Where available, HLA class I and class II types were taken from metadata supplied by the sample provider and were not determined by assay-based typing. Samples were obtained from the ongoing ImmuneRACE study (first 160 participants) and from roughly 1,300 subjects provided by 6 global collaborators. Subjects who had been exposed to COVID-19, were actively infected with it, or had recovered from it provided the deeply sampled blood TCRbeta repertoires that made up the dataset. Nearly every sample came with metadata listing a de-identified subject ID, COVID-19 status, age in years and sex. The prospective study material was composed of cDNA or gDNA derived from T cells, B-cell-depleted T cells, or PBMCs. The investigation overall reported the following: The amount of clinical and demographic metadata varied by source and participant and was provided uncurated.

TCRbeta CDR3 regions were amplified from genomic DNA by means of the immunoSEQ Assay, a bias-controlled multiplex PCR. On the authors' methods: The number of nucleated cells in each sample was estimated by amplification of reference gene primers within the assay. To quantify the absolute abundance of each unique TCRbeta CDR3 rearrangement, sequence reads were collapsed and filtered. Productive Simpson clonality was computed per sample as the square root of Simpson's diversity index over productive rearrangements. TCRdb mirrors the immuneACCESS table, restricted to in-frame sequences. Some clones are absent from its copies; in checked studies, under half trace to an unresolved V gene, and the reason for the others is unknown. That table supplies the V and J calls and clone size; D and trimming were determined from the DNA. This sample comprises around 300,000 clones, 88% of them detected only once. Of the sample, approximately 1% falls within the top ten clones.

Reading the germline V gene gives CDR1 MNHEY and CDR2 SVGAGI. Trimming removed 0 bases from V and 4 bases from J, leaving 7 bases between the germline ends. The CDR3 runs 14 residues from the cysteine to the phenylalanine. Only the CDR3 DNA is retained, 42 bases long and in frame from the first base. Enrolling through a virtual design, the prospective study's participants ranged in age from roughly 18 to 89 years and lived across roughly 23 United States geographic areas. Cohort assignment in the prospective study relied on participant-reported clinical history from a screening survey and a study questionnaire. Recovered participants in ImmuneRACE Cohort 3 were defined as having two consecutive negative NP/OP PCR tests, clearance from a healthcare professional, or resolution of symptoms. In the prospective study, mobile phlebotomists collected whole blood, serum and a nasopharyngeal or oropharyngeal swab from each participant. Over a roughly 2-month period, participants in the prospective study had the option of providing additional blood draws and questionnaires. Prospective study blood samples were shipped either frozen or at room temperature before DNA extraction.

On this clone itself: Which antigen it targets is not known. Per-base qualities were not stored, and no clone one base away is much larger.

The origin of this receptor is a woman aged 30 to 39 who had recovered from COVID-19. The chain employs TRBV6-5 and TRBJ1-3; a tentative D call is TRBD1 (6 bases match). The sample was PBMCs or T cells enriched from blood (not recorded which). The sequenced DNA: TGTGCCAGCAGTTACTCTCAGGGGGGAAACACCATATATTTT. It specifies CASSYSQGGNTIYF.